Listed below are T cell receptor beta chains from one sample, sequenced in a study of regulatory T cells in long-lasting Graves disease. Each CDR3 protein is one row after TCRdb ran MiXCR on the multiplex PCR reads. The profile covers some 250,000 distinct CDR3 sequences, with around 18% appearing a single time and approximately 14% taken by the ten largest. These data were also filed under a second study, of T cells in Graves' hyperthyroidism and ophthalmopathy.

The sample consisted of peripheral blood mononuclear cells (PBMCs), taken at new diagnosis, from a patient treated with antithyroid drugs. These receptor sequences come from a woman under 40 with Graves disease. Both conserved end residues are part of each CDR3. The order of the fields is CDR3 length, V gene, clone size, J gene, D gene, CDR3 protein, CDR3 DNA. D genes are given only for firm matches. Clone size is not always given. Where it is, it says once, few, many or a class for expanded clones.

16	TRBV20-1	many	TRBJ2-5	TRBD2	CSARDPSGGVQETQYF	TGCAGTGCTAGAGACCCCTCGGGGGGAGTGCAAGAGACCCAGTACTTC
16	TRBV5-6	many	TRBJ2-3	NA	CASSWGALDPPDTQYF	TGTGCCAGCAGCTGGGGGGCCCTAGACCCCCCAGATACGCAGTATTTT
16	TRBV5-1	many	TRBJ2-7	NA	CASSLFGGKGTYEQYF	TGCGCCAGCAGCTTGTTCGGGGGAAAGGGGACCTACGAGCAGTACTTC
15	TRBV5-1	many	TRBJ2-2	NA	CASSSGTARAGELFF	TGCGCCAGCAGCTCAGGAACAGCGAGGGCCGGGGAGCTGTTTTTT
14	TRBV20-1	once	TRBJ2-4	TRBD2	CSAAAGMNKNIQYF	TGCAGTGCAGCAGCGGGGATGAATAAAAACATTCAGTACTTC
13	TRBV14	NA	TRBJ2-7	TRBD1	CASSRVGQVEQYF	TGTGCCAGCAGCCGGGTTGGACAGGTCGAGCAGTACTTC
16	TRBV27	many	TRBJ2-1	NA	CASTTLRGSSYNEQFF	TGTGCCAGCACCACCCTGAGGGGAAGCTCCTACAATGAGCAGTTCTTC
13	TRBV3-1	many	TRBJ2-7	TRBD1	CASSYGTVYEQYF	TGTGCCAGCAGCTACGGGACAGTCTACGAGCAGTACTTC
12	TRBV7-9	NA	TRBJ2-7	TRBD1	CASTKQGYEQYF	TGTGCCAGCACCAAACAGGGGTACGAGCAGTACTTC
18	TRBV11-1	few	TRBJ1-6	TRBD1	CASSLARRQGSGNSPLHF	TGTGCCAGCAGCTTAGCTCGAAGACAGGGGAGCGGGAATTCACCCCTCCACTTT
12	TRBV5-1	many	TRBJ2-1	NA	CASSKGSNEQFF	TGCGCCAGCAGCAAGGGGAGCAATGAGCAGTTCTTC
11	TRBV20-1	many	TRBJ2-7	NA	CSATWGIEQYF	TGCAGTGCGACATGGGGTATCGAGCAGTACTTC
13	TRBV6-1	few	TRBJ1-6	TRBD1	CASTDREDSPLHF	TGTGCCAGCACGGACAGGGAGGATTCACCCCTCCACTTT
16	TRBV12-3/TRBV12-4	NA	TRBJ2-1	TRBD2	CASSLLAGVAYNEQFF	TGTGCCAGCAGTTTACTAGCGGGAGTTGCCTACAATGAGCAGTTCTTC
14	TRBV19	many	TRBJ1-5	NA	CASRSIYSNQPQHF	TGTGCCAGTAGATCCATTTATAGCAATCAGCCCCAGCATTTT
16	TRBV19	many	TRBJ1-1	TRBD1	CASGPRGGARGTEAFF	TGTGCCAGCGGGCCCCGAGGGGGCGCAAGGGGGACTGAAGCTTTCTTT
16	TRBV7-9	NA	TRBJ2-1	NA	CASTPGLGRGAHGQFF	TGTGCCAGCACCCCAGGGCTGGGCAGGGGGGCCCATGGGCAGTTCTTC
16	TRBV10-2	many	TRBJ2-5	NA	CASGGLDNRGRETQYF	TGCGCCAGCGGGGGACTAGACAACAGGGGACGGGAGACCCAGTACTTC
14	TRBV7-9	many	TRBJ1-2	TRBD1	CASSLALGGGGYTF	TGTGCCAGCAGCTTAGCGCTAGGGGGCGGTGGCTACACCTTC
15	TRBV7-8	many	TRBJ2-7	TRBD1	CASSPDRGTIGEQYF	TGTGCCAGCAGCCCGGACAGGGGGACTATCGGCGAGCAGTACTTC
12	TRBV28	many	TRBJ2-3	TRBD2	CASTSGTDTQYF	TGTGCCAGCACTAGCGGGACAGATACGCAGTATTTT
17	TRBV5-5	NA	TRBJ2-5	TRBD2	CASSLLLAGGTQETQYF	TGTGCCAGCAGCTTATTACTAGCGGGGGGGACGCAAGAGACCCAGTACTTC
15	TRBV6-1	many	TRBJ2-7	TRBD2	CASKRTSGASYEQYF	TGTGCCAGCAAACGGACTAGCGGGGCCTCCTACGAGCAGTACTTC
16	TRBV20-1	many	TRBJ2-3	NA	CSARVPGTLTGDTQYF	TGCAGTGCTAGAGTACCCGGGACACTGACTGGAGATACGCAGTATTTT
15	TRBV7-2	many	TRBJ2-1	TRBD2	CASSPERGGYNEQFF	TGTGCCAGCTCACCCGAGCGGGGGGGCTACAATGAGCAGTTCTTC
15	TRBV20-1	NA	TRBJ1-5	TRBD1	CSARGDRDKAQPQHF	TGCAGTGCTAGAGGAGACAGGGACAAAGCTCAGCCCCAGCATTTT
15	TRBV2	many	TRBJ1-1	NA	CASTPGAGGGTEAFF	TGTGCCAGCACCCCGGGGGCAGGCGGCGGCACTGAAGCTTTCTTT
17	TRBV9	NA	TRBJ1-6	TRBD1	CASTQGAQGSYNSPLHF	TGTGCCAGCACCCAGGGGGCACAGGGTTCCTATAATTCACCCCTCCACTTT
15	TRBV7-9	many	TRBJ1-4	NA	CASSRRQATNEKLFF	TGTGCCAGCAGTCGAAGACAAGCAACTAATGAAAAACTGTTTTTT
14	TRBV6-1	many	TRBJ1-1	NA	CASSEVGMNTEAFF	TGTGCCAGCAGTGAAGTAGGAATGAACACTGAAGCTTTCTTT